The clone carrying this T cell receptor beta chain was seen only a few times. Its antigen is not known. The data were taken from a study of response to subunit inactivated influenza vaccine. General study findings and limits: Authors suggested that a seasonal influenza vaccination recruits few new T cells each time.

The ends were cut back, 4 bases at V and 9 bases at J, with 14 bases in the middle. This CDR3 comprises 13 residues. Per the germline V gene, CDR1 is SGDLS and CDR2 is YYNGEE. TCRdb reanalysed the RT-PCR reads using MiXCR and keeps one entry per CDR3 protein. The sample holds 400,000 to 550,000 distinct CDR3 sequences; 25% are singletons and the top ten take approximately 2%. The gene calls are TRBV9 and TRBJ1-5; D gene unclear. The sample here was CD4+ T cells sorted from PBMCs, taken less than 6 days after vaccination. The origin of this receptor is a man aged 50 to 59 who received an inactivated influenza vaccine. The CDR3 here is CASSPRTEGPQHF. CDR3 DNA sequence: TGTGCCAGCAGCCCTCGGACTGAGGGGCCCCAGCATTTT.